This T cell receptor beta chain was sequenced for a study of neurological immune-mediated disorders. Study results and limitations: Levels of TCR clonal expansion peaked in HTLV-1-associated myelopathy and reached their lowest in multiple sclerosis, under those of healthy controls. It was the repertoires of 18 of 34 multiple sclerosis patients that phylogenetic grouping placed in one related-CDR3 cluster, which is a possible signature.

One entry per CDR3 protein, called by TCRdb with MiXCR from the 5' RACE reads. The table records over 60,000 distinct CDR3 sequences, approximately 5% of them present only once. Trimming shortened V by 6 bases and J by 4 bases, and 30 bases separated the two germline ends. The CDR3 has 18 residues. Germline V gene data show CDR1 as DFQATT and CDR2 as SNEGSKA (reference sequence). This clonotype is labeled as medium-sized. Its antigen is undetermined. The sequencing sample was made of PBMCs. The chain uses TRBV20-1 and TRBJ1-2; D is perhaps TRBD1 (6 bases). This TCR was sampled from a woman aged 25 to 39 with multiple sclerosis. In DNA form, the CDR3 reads TGCAGTGCCCCCCCGGGCGAGGACAGATCTTTTGATACCTATGGCTACACCTTC. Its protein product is CSAPPGEDRSFDTYGYTF.